The 32 T cell receptor beta chains below all came from one sample that was sequenced in a study of cytomegalovirus exposure and HLA in healthy donors. Repertoires were generated with immunoSEQ multiplex PCR, while TCRdb's copy carries only in-frame clones and drops some. Of around 34,000 clones in the sample, approximately 95% are singletons; the top ten hold about 3%. The material sequenced was PBMCs. These receptors were collected from a man between 18 and 29 years old in good health and CMV-seronegative.

V gene TRBV7-9 combines with J gene TRBJ2-1; 7 bases match TRBD1. This CDR3 contains 16 residues. Trimming took 5 bases from V and 6 from J; bases not matched to a gene: 13. CDR1 is SEHNR and CDR2 is FQNEAQ in the germline V gene (reference sequence). The CDR3 DNA is TGTGCCAGCAGCACGTACAGGGGATGGGGCCGCAATGAGCAGTTCTTC. This codes for CASSTYRGWGRNEQFF. The whole variable domain, filled in from reference TRBV7-9 and TRBJ2-1, reads DTGVSQNPRHKITKRGQNVTFRCDPISEHNRLYWYRQTLGQGPEFLTYFQNEAQLEKSRLLSDRFSAERPKGSFSTLEIQRTEQGDSAMYLCASSTYRGWGRNEQFFGPGTRLTVL.

The chain is built from TRBV15 and TRBJ2-7, with 13 bases that match TRBD2. Germline loops: CDR1 LNHNV, CDR2 YYDKDF (reference sequence). Losses at the gene ends were 0 bases for V and 4 bases for J; bases not matched to a gene: 6. The CDR3 runs 17 residues. CDR3 nucleotide sequence: TGTGCCACCAGCAGAGACCGGAGGACTAGCGGGGGATACGAGCAGTACTTC. This translates into CATSRDRRTSGGYEQYF. Full variable domain (remainder filled in from reference TRBV15 and TRBJ2-7): DAMVIQNPRYQVTQFGKPVTLSCSQTLNHNVMYWYQQKSSQAPKLLFHYYDKDFNNEADTPDNFQSRRPNTSFCFLDIRSPGLGDTAMYLCATSRDRRTSGGYEQYFGPGTRLTVT.

The V call is TRBV5-6, the J call TRBJ2-5; 7 nucleotides agree with TRBD2. This CDR3 spans 12 amino acids. Germline V lookup: CDR1 SGHDT, CDR2 YYEEEE. V was pared by 0 bases and J by 7 bases, with 0 bases of the junction left unmatched. The CDR3 region has the DNA TGTGCCAGCAGCTTGGAGCGGGGGACCCAGTACTTC. The encoded protein is CASSLERGTQYF.

The CDR3 here is CASSASGRNNEQFF. The CDR3 DNA follows: TGTGCCAGCAGCGCTAGCGGGAGGAACAATGAGCAGTTCTTC. This chain uses TRBV9 with TRBJ2-1, with 11 bases lining up with TRBD2. J lost 5 bases, V lost 3 bases, and 1 base had no gene match. CDR1 is SGDLS, CDR2 YYNGEE, per germline. This CDR3 has 14 residues.

The chain has TRBV19 and TRBJ1-1; the D gene is possibly TRBD1 (5 bases). V dropped 1 base and J dropped 6 bases, with 12 bases sitting between them. CDR1 is LNHDA and CDR2 is SQIVND in the germline V gene (reference sequence). The CDR3 length is 14 residues. CDR3 loop: CASSIGPGGAEAFF. CDR3 DNA: TGTGCCAGTAGTATAGGACCTGGGGGGGCTGAAGCTTTCTTT.

The rearrangement joins TRBV9 to TRBJ1-1; D might be TRBD1 (6 bases). Germline CDR1 is SGDLS and CDR2 is YYNGEE. The CDR3 extends over 15 amino acids. Between the trimmed V and J ends, which lost 0 bases and 0 bases, there was a span of 9 bases. The CDR3 DNA follows: TGTGCCAGCAGCGTAGGCGGACAGCTGAACACTGAAGCTTTCTTT. The encoded protein is CASSVGGQLNTEAFF.

The chain recombines TRBV2 with TRBJ1-4; maybe TRBD1 (6 bases). V lost 5 bases, J lost 3 bases, and 10 bases lay in between. This CDR3 is 14 amino acids long. The germline V gene encodes CDR1 SNHLY and CDR2 FYNNEI. CDR3 nucleotide sequence: TGTGCCAGCAGTAAACAGGGATCTAATGAAAAACTGTTTTTT. Amino acids: CASSKQGSNEKLFF.

The CDR3 sequence is CASRGAAYTDTQYF. The DNA for the CDR3 is TGTGCCAGCAGGGGGGCCGCCTACACAGATACGCAGTATTTT. V is TRBV6-1 and J is TRBJ2-3, with TRBD1 as a possible D gene (6 bases). The V end lost 6 bases, the J end lost 2 bases, and 12 bases lay between the germline ends. CDR1 is MNHNS and CDR2 is SASEGT in the germline V gene. The CDR3 loop spans 14 amino acids.

The gene calls are TRBV19 and TRBJ1-5, with 7 bases fitting TRBD1. The V and J ends lost 10 bases and 7 bases, in that order; junction bases with no gene match: 13. The CDR3 contains 14 residues. Germline V gene lookup returns CDR1 LNHDA and CDR2 SQIVND (reference sequence). For the CDR3, the DNA is TGTGCCACCTCTAAAGACAGGGATCGGCAGCCCCAGCATTTT. Translated, it gives CATSKDRDRQPQHF.

This clone was found once. The rearrangement links TRBV25-1 to TRBJ1-6; the D is unclear. The CDR3 sequence is 14 residues long. Germline V gives CDR1 MGHDK, CDR2 SYGVNS. V was clipped by 6 bases and J by 6 bases, with 12 bases between them. The CDR3 DNA follows: TGTGCCAGCAGAGCGTCACACTCTAATTCACCCCTCCACTTT. Translation gives CASRASHSNSPLHF.

This rearrangement joins TRBV29-1 to TRBJ2-5; 14 bases align to TRBD2. Trimming cost V 1 base and J 4 bases; bases outside gene matches: 8. Germline V gives CDR1 SQVTM, CDR2 ANQGSEA. The CDR3 length is 17 residues. DNA for the CDR3: TGCAGCGTTGAAGGTGGGACTAGCGGGAGTTTGTTAGAGACCCAGTACTTC. The encoded protein is CSVEGGTSGSLLETQYF.

This chain uses TRBV5-4 with TRBJ1-3; 8 bases fit TRBD1. CDR1 SGHNT and CDR2 YYREEE come from the germline V gene (reference sequence). The CDR3 runs to 15 residues. The trim removed 4 bases at V and 9 bases at J, leaving 12 bases unmatched. CDR3 sequence (DNA): TGTGCCAGCAGCCCCTACAGGGGGGCTGTGAGCACCATATATTTT. Translating it yields CASSPYRGAVSTIYF.

This clone showed up just once. This chain joins TRBV25-1 and TRBJ2-1, with D perhaps matching TRBD1 (6 bases). V lost 7 bases, J lost 9 bases, and 16 bases lay in between. The CDR3 is 13 residues long. Germline CDR1 reads MGHDK; CDR2 reads SYGVNS. Here the CDR3 DNA reads TGTGCCAGCAAATACGGACAGTTTAGTGAGCAGTTCTTC. Translation gives CASKYGQFSEQFF.

CDR3 amino acids: CASSPAGSYGYTF. The CDR3 DNA follows: TGTGCCAGCTCACCGGCAGGCAGCTATGGCTACACCTTC. The chain carries TRBV18 and TRBJ1-2; no firm D call. Trimming left V 3 bases short and J 4 bases short, with 9 bases between. From germline, CDR1 is KGHSH and CDR2 LQKENI. CDR3 size: 13 residues.

The J gene is TRBJ1-5, the V gene TRBV6-1, with TRBD1 as a possible D gene (6 bases). Per germline, CDR1 MNHNS and CDR2 SASEGT. V was shortened by 4 bases and J by 0 bases, with 16 bases between the two germline ends. CDR3 length: 17 residues. As DNA, the CDR3 is TGTGCCAGCAGTGGGACAGCGTTTTTGGGTAGCAATCAGCCCCAGCATTTT. Protein: CASSGTAFLGSNQPQHF.

The rearrangement joins TRBV6-4 to TRBJ2-7; tentatively, D is TRBD2 (5 bases). Trimming took off 0 bases at V and 7 bases at J, with 7 bases between the two ends. The CDR3 is 12 amino acids. The V gene's germline CDR1 is MRHNA and CDR2 SNTAGT. The CDR3 loop is CASSDSRGEQYF. CDR3 DNA sequence: TGTGCCAGCAGTGACTCGCGAGGGGAGCAGTACTTC.

This rearrangement joins TRBV6-5 to TRBJ2-2; a weak D match, TRBD2 (6 bases). The germline V and J ends were trimmed by 5 bases and 1 base, with 11 bases remaining between them. From germline, CDR1 is MNHEY and CDR2 SVGAGI. The CDR3 is 15 residues long. Written as DNA, the CDR3 is TGTGCCAGCAGTGTCCGGGAGTGGAACACCGGGGAGCTGTTTTTT. This encodes CASSVREWNTGELFF.

CDR3 coding DNA: TGTGCCAGCAGGGGAGGGGCGAGTCAAAAAAACATTCAGTACTTC. It is translated as CASRGGASQKNIQYF. This rearrangement joins TRBV28 to TRBJ2-4, with 7 nucleotides matching TRBD2. V gave up 6 bases and J gave up 4 bases; unmatched junction bases: 9. CDR3 length equals 15 residues. Germline assignment: CDR1 MDHEN and CDR2 SYDVKM.

The V call is TRBV5-1, the J call TRBJ2-3, with 8 bases matching TRBD1. Germline values: CDR1 SGHRS, CDR2 YFSETQ. J gave up 2 bases and V 5 bases, and 16 bases lay outside the gene matches. The CDR3 contains 18 residues. The CDR3 DNA follows: TGCGCCAGCAGAAGTCAGGGGGCGCGGGCTCTACTCACAGATACGCAGTATTTT. This gives the protein CASRSQGARALLTDTQYF.

V usage is TRBV11-2 and J usage is TRBJ1-1; TRBD1 is a possible D gene (5 bases). V lost 6 bases and J lost 4, with 9 bases in between. CDR3 length equals 12 residues. CDR1 SGHAT and CDR2 FQNNGV come from the germline V gene. Here the CDR3 reads CASSQQGTEAFF. For the CDR3, the DNA is TGTGCCAGCAGTCAGCAGGGCACTGAAGCTTTCTTT.

The V call is TRBV7-6, the J call TRBJ2-2, with 10 bases identical to TRBD2. Unmatched junction bases numbered 11, after V lost 1 base and J lost 6 bases. Germline CDR1 is SGHVS and CDR2 is FNYEAQ. This CDR3 is 18 amino acids long. CDR3 sequence: CASSLDGPSGSGSGELFF. The CDR3 DNA sequence: TGTGCCAGCAGCTTAGACGGTCCTAGCGGGAGCGGATCCGGGGAGCTGTTTTTT.

V and J are TRBV7-9 and TRBJ2-7; 11 nucleotides agree with TRBD2. From germline, CDR1 is SEHNR and CDR2 FQNEAQ (reference sequence). The CDR3 length is 14 residues. V was clipped by 5 bases and J by 2 bases; unmatched bases: 2. DNA of the CDR3: TGTGCCAGCAGCCATAGCGGGGGGGCCTACGAGCAGTACTTC. Its translation is CASSHSGGAYEQYF.

This clone was seen once. The chain uses TRBV5-1 and TRBJ1-1; 7 bases are a match to TRBD1. The CDR3 loop spans 16 amino acids. Looked up from germline, CDR1 is SGHRS and CDR2 is YFSETQ. The junction had 6 bases not matched to a gene; V was cut back by 0 bases and J by 1 base. The CDR3, as DNA: TGCGCCAGCAGCTTGGCCACAGGGGCATCGAACACTGAAGCTTTCTTT. Protein sequence: CASSLATGASNTEAFF.

The CDR3 DNA reads TGTGCCACCAGCAGAGTGACAGGGGCAGGGGCCAAAAACATTCAGTACTTC. It is translated as CATSRVTGAGAKNIQYF. The chain joins TRBV15 to TRBJ2-4, with 8 bases fitting TRBD1. The CDR3 has 17 amino acids. The V gene's germline CDR1 is LNHNV and CDR2 YYDKDF (reference sequence). The V segment lost 1 base and the J segment 1 base; nucleotides outside the gene matches: 6.

This rearrangement joins TRBV29-1 to TRBJ2-2, with D uncertain. V was cut by 3 bases and J by 7 bases, with 9 bases left in between. This CDR3 has 12 residues. CDR1 SQVTM and CDR2 ANQGSEA come from the germline V gene. The CDR3 DNA is TGCAGCGTTGATATTACGAGCGGGGAGCTGTTTTTT. Its translation is CSVDITSGELFF.

A remark on this clone: A junction boundary mismatches the germline segment, possibly from a read error. This sequence joins TRBV5-4 and TRBJ1-2, with unresolved D. CDR3 length: 13 amino acids. Germline V gene data show CDR1 as SGHNT and CDR2 as YYREEE (reference sequence). CDR3 amino acids: CASSSPATYGYTF. As DNA, the CDR3 is TGTGCCAGTAGCTCCCCCGCTACCTATGGCTACACCTTC.

The genes are TRBV6-5 and TRBJ1-5; the D is unclear. This CDR3 is 15 amino acids long. Trimming removed 6 bases at V and 4 bases at J, with 16 bases between. Per germline, CDR1 MNHEY and CDR2 SVGAGI. The CDR3 is CASSPGWGSNQPQHF. The CDR3 region has the DNA TGTGCCAGCAGCCCGGGGTGGGGTTCAAATCAGCCCCAGCATTTT.

The chain combines TRBV11-2 with TRBJ2-1, with 12 bases matching TRBD2. This CDR3 has 17 residues. The V gene's germline CDR1 is SGHAT and CDR2 FQNNGV. Germline trimming cut 7 bases from V and 0 bases from J; bases unmatched to any gene: 7. CDR3 loop: CASNPTTSGSSYNEQFF. Written as DNA, the CDR3 is TGTGCCAGCAACCCAACGACTAGCGGGAGCTCCTACAATGAGCAGTTCTTC.

The chain recombines TRBV19 with TRBJ1-5; 7 bases agree with TRBD1. V was clipped by 5 bases and J by 0 bases; unmatched bases: 10. The CDR3 extends over 17 amino acids. Germline loops: CDR1 LNHDA, CDR2 SQIVND (reference sequence). The CDR3, as DNA: TGTGCCAGTAGTTCGGACGACAGGGCCTATAGCAATCAGCCCCAGCATTTT. It is translated as CASSSDDRAYSNQPQHF.

The chain couples TRBV21-1 to TRBJ2-7; the listed D gene, TRBD2, was not tested against the DNA. TRBV21-1 is a pseudogene locus. CDR3 length: 16 amino acids. The CDR3 coding sequence is TGTGCCAGCAGCCCCTGGGGGAGGACTCCCTCCTACGAGCAGTACTTC. It yields the protein CASSPWGRTPSYEQYF.

To note about this clone: At one end the junction does not follow the germline gene, possibly because of a read error. Different DNA sequences within this sample yield the same CDR3. The chain couples TRBV6-5 to TRBJ1-2, with D uncertain. This CDR3 contains 14 residues. CDR1 and CDR2 from the germline V gene are MNHEY and SVGAGI. CDR3: CASSYSPQSYGYTF. CDR3 bases: TGTGCCAGCAGTTACTCGCCACAGAGCTATGGTTACACCTTC.

This clone occurred once. The rearrangement links TRBV15 to TRBJ1-5; no firm D call. V lost 5 bases, J lost 10 bases, and 18 bases lay in between. This CDR3 region has 14 residues. The germline gives CDR1 LNHNV, CDR2 YYDKDF (reference sequence). CDR3 loop: CATSGIGLGNPQHF. CDR3 nucleotides: TGTGCCACCAGCGGTATAGGACTCGGGAATCCCCAGCATTTT.